The 9 T cell receptor beta chains listed next were all sequenced from one sample in a study of early T cells in non-severe SARS-CoV-2 infection (dated by TCRdb to the early 2020s). To prepare the library, 5' RACE was applied. TCRdb names NextSeq 500 as the instrument used. TCRdb reworked the public reads: Q25 trimming with fastp, MiXCR clone assembly, productive beta chains retained. Records with the same CDR3 protein are collapsed into one entry carrying the most frequent genes and DNA. Counted in this sample were about 90,000 distinct CDR3 sequences; approximately 12% of them appeared once. The top ten clones comprise 3.5% to 5% of the sample. The sample consisted of whole blood, taken at baseline. All receptors derive from an adult who was a healthcare worker with PCR-confirmed SARS-CoV-2 infection or an uninfected control (not recorded which).

This clonotype has a handful of counts. The chain is built from TRBV6-2 or TRBV6-3 and TRBJ1-2; the D gene is possibly TRBD1 (5 bases). Germline V lookup: CDR1 MNHEY, CDR2 SVGEGT. This CDR3 contains 13 residues. Deletions cut 6 bases from V and 2 bases from J, with 10 bases between. The CDR3 DNA is TGTGCCAGCAGCAGGGAGAGAAACTATGGCTACACCTTC. Protein: CASSRERNYGYTF.

This clonotype was detected a few times. The chain has TRBV12-3 or TRBV12-4 and TRBJ1-2, with D possibly being TRBD1 (5 bases). Deletions cut 7 bases from V and 3 bases from J, with 15 bases between. The CDR3 runs 14 residues. The CDR3 is CASTLRAGDYGYTF. The CDR3 DNA reads TGTGCCAGCACCCTACGGGCGGGGGACTATGGCTACACCTTC.

The V gene is TRBV29-1, the J gene TRBJ1-5; the D gene is possibly TRBD1 (6 bases). The CDR3 covers 14 residues. CDR1 is SQVTM and CDR2 is ANQGSEA in the germline V gene. The V and J ends lost 1 base and 2 bases respectively, with 9 bases between them. The CDR3 loop reads CSVEGGAGNQPQHF. In nucleotides, the CDR3 is TGCAGCGTTGAAGGGGGGGCTGGCAATCAGCCCCAGCATTTT.

This clonotype was recorded many times. A read error may account for a junction end that differs from germline. The V and J genes are TRBV12-3 or TRBV12-4 and TRBJ1-4; D remains ambiguous. This CDR3 contains 15 residues. In DNA form, the CDR3 reads TGTGCCAGCAGTCCAAGGGCCCCCGGCAATGCAAAACTGTTTTTT. Protein product: CASSPRAPGNAKLFF.

J is TRBJ1-1 and V is TRBV25-1; unclear D gene. The germline V gene has CDR1 MGHDK and CDR2 SYGVNS. The ends were cut back, 6 bases at V and 5 bases at J, with 13 bases in the middle. This CDR3 is built from 13 residues. The CDR3 loop is CASRIGLGTEAFF. The CDR3 region has the DNA TGTGCCAGCAGAATCGGTTTGGGAACTGAAGCTTTCTTT.

The chain couples TRBV5-6 to TRBJ2-1; 8 nucleotides match TRBD2. V lost 5 bases to trimming and J lost 6 bases; unmatched junction nucleotides: 10. The germline V gene encodes CDR1 SGHDT and CDR2 YYEEEE. This CDR3 comprises 15 residues. In nucleotides, the CDR3 is TGTGCCAGCAGTACCCGGGAGGGCCTTAGCAATGAGCAGTTCTTC. Its translation is CASSTREGLSNEQFF. Supplemented by reference TRBV5-6 and TRBJ2-1, the full variable domain reads DAGVTQSPTHLIKTRGQQVTLRCSPKSGHDTVSWYQQALGQGPQFIFQYYEEEERQRGNFPDRFSGHQFPNYSSELNVNALLLGDSALYLCASSTREGLSNEQFFGPGTRLTVL.

This clonotype occurred a few times. The gene calls are TRBV5-1 and TRBJ2-3; D might be TRBD2 (6 bases). V was cut by 0 bases and J by 1 base, with 9 bases left in between. The CDR3 loop spans 15 amino acids. Germline V CDR1 and CDR2: SGHRS, YFSETQ. The DNA of the CDR3 is TGCGCCAGCAGCTTGGGTGGCGGGGGCACAGATACGCAGTATTTT. It yields the protein CASSLGGGGTDTQYF.

The rearrangement joins TRBV29-1 to TRBJ2-1; the D gene is possibly TRBD2 (8 bases). The CDR3 length is 14 residues. V lost 2 bases and J 6 bases, leaving 14 bases between the germline ends. Germline assignment: CDR1 SQVTM and CDR2 ANQGSEA. The CDR3 nucleotides are TGCAGCGTTGAACCGGGAGGGGGCCGCAATGAGCAGTTCTTC. It specifies CSVEPGGGRNEQFF.

CDR3 nucleotides: TGCGCCAGCAGCCAGGATGGGGTCCCTGGTACTGGGGCCAACGTCCTGACTTTC. Translation: CASSQDGVPGTGANVLTF. V gene TRBV5-1 combines with J gene TRBJ2-6; D uncertain. This CDR3 region has 18 residues. In germline, CDR1 is SGHRS, CDR2 YFSETQ. V was shortened by 4 bases and J by 2 bases, with 19 bases between the two germline ends. The full variable domain, rest sourced from reference TRBV5-1 and TRBJ2-6, is KAGVTQTPRYLIKTRGQQVTLSCSPISGHRSVSWYQQTPGQGLQFLFEYFSETQRNKGNFPGRFSGRQFSNSRSEMNVSTLELGDSALYLCASSQDGVPGTGANVLTFGAGSRLTVL.